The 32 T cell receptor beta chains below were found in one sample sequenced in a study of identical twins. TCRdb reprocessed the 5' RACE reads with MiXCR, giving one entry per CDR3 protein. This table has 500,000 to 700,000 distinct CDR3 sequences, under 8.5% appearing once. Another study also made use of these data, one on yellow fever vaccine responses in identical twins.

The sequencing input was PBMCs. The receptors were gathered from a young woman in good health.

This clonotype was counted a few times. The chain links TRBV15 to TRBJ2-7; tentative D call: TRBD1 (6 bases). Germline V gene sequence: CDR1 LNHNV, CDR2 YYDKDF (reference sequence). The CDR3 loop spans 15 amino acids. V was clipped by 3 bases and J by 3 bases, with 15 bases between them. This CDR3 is CATSSTQGKDYEQYF. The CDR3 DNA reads TGTGCCACCAGCAGTACACAGGGAAAAGACTACGAGCAGTACTTC. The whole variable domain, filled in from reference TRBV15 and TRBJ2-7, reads DAMVIQNPRYQVTQFGKPVTLSCSQTLNHNVMYWYQQKSSQAPKLLFHYYDKDFNNEADTPDNFQSRRPNTSFCFLDIRSPGLGDTAMYLCATSSTQGKDYEQYFGPGTRLTVT.

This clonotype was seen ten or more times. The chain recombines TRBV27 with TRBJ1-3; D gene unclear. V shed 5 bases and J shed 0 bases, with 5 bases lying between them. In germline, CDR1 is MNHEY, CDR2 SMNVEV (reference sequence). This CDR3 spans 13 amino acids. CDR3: CASSRNSGNTIYF. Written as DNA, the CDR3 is TGTGCCAGCAGTCGAAACTCTGGAAACACCATATATTTT.

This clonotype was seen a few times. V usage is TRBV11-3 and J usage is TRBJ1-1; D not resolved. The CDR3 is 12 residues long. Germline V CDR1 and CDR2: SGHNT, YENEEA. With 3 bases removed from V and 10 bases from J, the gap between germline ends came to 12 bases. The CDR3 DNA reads TGTGCCAGCAGCTTCGGGGAAATAGGAGCTTTCTTT. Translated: CASSFGEIGAFF.

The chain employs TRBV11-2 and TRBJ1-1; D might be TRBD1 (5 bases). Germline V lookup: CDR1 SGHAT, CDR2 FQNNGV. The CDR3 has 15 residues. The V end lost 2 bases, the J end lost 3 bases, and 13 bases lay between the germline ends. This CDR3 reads CASSLLGVRDTEAFF. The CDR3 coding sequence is TGTGCCAGCAGCTTATTAGGGGTGAGAGACACTGAAGCTTTCTTT. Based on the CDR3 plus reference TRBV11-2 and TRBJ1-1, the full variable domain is EAGVAQSPRYKIIEKRQSVAFWCNPISGHATLYWYQQILGQGPKLLIQFQNNGVVDDSQLPKDRFSAERLKGVDSTLKIQPAKLEDSAVYLCASSLLGVRDTEAFFGQGTRLTVV.

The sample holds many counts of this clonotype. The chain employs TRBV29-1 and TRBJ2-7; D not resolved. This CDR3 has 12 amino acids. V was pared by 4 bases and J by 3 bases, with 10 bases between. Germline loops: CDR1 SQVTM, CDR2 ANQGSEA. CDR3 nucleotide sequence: TGCAGCGTTGCCGCCACCTTCTACGAGCAGTACTTC. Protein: CSVAATFYEQYF.

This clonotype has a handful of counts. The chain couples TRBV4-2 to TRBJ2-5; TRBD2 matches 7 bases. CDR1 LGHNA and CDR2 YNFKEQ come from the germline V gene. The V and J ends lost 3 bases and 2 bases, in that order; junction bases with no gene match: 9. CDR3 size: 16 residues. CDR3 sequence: CASSQVGWEGQETQYF. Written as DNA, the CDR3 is TGTGCCAGCAGCCAGGTGGGCTGGGAGGGGCAAGAGACCCAGTACTTC.

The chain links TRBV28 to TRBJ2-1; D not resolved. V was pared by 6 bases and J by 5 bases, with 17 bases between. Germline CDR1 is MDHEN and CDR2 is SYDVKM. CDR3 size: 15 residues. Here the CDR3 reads CASSSLKGLDNEQFF. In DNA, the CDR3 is TGTGCCAGCAGCTCCCTTAAGGGATTGGACAATGAGCAGTTCTTC.

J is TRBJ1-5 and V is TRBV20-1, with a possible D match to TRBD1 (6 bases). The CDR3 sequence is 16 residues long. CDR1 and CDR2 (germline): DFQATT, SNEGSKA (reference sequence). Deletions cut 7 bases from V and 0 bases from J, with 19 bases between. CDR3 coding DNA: TGCAGTGTCGGTCCGGGAGGGGGGTATAGCAATCAGCCCCAGCATTTT. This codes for CSVGPGGGYSNQPQHF.

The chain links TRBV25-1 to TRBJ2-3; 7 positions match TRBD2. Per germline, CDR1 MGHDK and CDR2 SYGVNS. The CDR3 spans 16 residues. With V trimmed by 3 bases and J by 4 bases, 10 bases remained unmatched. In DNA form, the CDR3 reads TGTGCCAGCAGTGACGGTAACGGGGGGTTGGCAGATACGCAGTATTTT. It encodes CASSDGNGGLADTQYF.

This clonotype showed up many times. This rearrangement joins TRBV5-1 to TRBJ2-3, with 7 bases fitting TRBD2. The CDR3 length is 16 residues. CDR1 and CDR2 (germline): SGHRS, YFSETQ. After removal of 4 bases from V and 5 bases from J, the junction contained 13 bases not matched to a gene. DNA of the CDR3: TGCGCCAGCAGCCCGGGCCTGGGGGGGGATGAAGATACGCAGTATTTT. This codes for CASSPGLGGDEDTQYF.

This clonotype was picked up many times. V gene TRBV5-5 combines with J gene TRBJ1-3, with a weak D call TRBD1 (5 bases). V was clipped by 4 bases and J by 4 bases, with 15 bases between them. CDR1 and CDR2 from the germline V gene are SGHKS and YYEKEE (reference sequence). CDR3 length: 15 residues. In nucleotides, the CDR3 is TGTGCCAGCAGCGTTGGTTGGGGGGACGGAAACACCATATATTTT. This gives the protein CASSVGWGDGNTIYF.

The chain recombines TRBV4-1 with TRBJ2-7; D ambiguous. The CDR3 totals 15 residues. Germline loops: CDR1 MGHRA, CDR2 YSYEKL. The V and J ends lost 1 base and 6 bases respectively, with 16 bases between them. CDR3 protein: CASSQAVLPRGEQYF. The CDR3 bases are TGCGCCAGCAGCCAAGCGGTCCTGCCTAGAGGCGAGCAGTACTTC.

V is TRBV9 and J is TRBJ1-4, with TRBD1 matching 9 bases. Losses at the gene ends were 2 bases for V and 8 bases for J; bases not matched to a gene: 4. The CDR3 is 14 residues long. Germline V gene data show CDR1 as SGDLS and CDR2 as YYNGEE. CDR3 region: CASSVTGGSEKLFF. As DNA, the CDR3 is TGTGCCAGCAGCGTTACAGGGGGCTCGGAAAAACTGTTTTTT.

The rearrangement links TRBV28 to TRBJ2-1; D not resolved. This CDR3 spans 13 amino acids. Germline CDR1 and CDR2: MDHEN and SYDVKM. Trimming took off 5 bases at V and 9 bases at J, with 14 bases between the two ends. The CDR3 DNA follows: TGTGCCAGCAGTAGCGTCGGAGTCCGTGAGCAGTTCTTC. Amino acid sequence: CASSSVGVREQFF. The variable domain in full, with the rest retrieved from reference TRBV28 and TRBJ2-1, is DVKVTQSSRYLVKRTGEKVFLECVQDMDHENMFWYRQDPGLGLRLIYFSYDVKMKEKGDIPEGYSVSREKKERFSLILESASTNQTSMYLCASSSVGVREQFFGPGTRLTVL.

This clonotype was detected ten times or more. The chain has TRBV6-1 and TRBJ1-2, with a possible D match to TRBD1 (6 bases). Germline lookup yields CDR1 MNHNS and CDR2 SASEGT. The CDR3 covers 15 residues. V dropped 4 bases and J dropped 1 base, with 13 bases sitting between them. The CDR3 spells CASSGTDSHNYGYTF. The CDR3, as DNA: TGTGCCAGCAGTGGGACGGACAGCCATAACTATGGCTACACCTTC.

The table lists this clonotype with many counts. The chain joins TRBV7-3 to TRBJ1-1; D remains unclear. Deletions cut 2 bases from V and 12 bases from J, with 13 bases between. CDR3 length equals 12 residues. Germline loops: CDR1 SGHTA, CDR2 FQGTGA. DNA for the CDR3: TGTGCCAGCAGCTTATTTCCCTGTGTACCTTTCTTT. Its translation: CASSLFPCVPFF.

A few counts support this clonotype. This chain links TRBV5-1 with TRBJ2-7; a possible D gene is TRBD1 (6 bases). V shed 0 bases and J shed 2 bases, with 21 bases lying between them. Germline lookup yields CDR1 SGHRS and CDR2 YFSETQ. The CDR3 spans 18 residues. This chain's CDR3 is CASSLESQARTETYEQYV. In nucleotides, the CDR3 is TGCGCCAGCAGCTTGGAGTCACAGGCACGGACAGAGACCTACGAGCAGTACGTC.

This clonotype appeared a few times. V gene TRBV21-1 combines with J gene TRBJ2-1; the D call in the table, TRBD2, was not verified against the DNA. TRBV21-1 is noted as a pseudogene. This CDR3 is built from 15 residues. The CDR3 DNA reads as TGTGCCAGCAGCGAATCTAGTACGCCCTACAATGAGCAGTTCTTC. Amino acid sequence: CASSESSTPYNEQFF.

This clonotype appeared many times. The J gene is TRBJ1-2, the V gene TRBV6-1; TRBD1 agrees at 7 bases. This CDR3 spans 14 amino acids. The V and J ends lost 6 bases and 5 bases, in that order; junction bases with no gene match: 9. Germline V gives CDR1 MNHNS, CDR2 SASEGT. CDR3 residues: CASRDWTGEYGYTF. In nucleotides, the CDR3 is TGTGCCAGCAGAGACTGGACAGGCGAATATGGCTACACCTTC.

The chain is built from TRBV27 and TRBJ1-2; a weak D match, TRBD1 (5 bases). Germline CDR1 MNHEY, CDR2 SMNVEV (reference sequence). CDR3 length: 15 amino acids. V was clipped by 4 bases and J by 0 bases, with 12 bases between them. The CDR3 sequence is CASSSRGVSNYGYTF. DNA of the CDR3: TGTGCCAGCAGTTCGAGAGGGGTTTCTAACTATGGCTACACCTTC.

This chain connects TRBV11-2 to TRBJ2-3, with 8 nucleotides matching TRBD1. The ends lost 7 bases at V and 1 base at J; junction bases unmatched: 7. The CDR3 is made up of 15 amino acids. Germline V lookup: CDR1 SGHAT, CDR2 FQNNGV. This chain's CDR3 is CASTDRGLGTDTQYF. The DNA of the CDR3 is TGTGCCAGCACCGACAGGGGACTTGGCACAGATACGCAGTATTTT.

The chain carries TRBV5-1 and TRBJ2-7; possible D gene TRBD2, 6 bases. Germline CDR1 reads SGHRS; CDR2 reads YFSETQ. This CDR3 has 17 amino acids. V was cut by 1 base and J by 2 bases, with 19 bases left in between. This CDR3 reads CASSLTLWETSPYEQYF. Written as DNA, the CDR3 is TGCGCCAGCAGCTTGACGTTGTGGGAGACTAGTCCCTACGAGCAGTACTTC.

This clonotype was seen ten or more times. Here the CDR3 reads CASTSRGQGSPGELFF. As DNA, the CDR3 is TGTGCCAGCACCTCCCGTGGACAGGGAAGTCCCGGGGAGCTGTTTTTT. The rearrangement joins TRBV6-1 to TRBJ2-2; 8 positions agree with TRBD1. V lost 7 bases, J lost 6 bases, and 13 bases stayed unmatched. Looked up from germline, CDR1 is MNHNS and CDR2 is SASEGT. This CDR3 region has 16 residues.

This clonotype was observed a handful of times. CDR3 nucleotides: TGTGCCAGCAGTTACTCAGGCCGAACAACTAATGAAAAACTGTTTTTT. This translates into CASSYSGRTTNEKLFF. V and J are TRBV6-5 and TRBJ1-4, with D hard to call. The V gene lost 0 bases and the J gene lost 0 bases, with 8 bases spanning the gap. The germline V gene has CDR1 MNHEY and CDR2 SVGAGI. The CDR3 loop spans 16 amino acids.

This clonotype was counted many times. As DNA, the CDR3 is TGTGCCAGCAGCTTAGATGTCGGGATTAGCGACGAGCAGTACTTC. Protein: CASSLDVGISDEQYF. The chain employs TRBV7-9 and TRBJ2-7, with D perhaps matching TRBD2 (5 bases). This CDR3 has 15 residues. V was trimmed by 1 base and J by 5 bases, leaving 15 bases between them. The germline V gene encodes CDR1 SEHNR and CDR2 FQNEAQ (reference sequence).

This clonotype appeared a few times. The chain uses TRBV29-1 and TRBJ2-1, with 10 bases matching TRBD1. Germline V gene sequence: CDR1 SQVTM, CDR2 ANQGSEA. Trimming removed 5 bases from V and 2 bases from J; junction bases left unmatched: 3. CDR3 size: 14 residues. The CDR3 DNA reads TGCAGCGTTATGGACAGGGGGGCCTACAATGAGCAGTTCTTC. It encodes CSVMDRGAYNEQFF.

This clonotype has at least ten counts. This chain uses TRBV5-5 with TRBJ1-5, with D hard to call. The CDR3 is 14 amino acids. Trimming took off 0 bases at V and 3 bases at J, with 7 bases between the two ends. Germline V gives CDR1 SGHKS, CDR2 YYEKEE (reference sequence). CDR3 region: CASSLEGYNQPQHF. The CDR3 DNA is TGTGCCAGCAGCTTGGAAGGGTACAATCAGCCCCAGCATTTT.

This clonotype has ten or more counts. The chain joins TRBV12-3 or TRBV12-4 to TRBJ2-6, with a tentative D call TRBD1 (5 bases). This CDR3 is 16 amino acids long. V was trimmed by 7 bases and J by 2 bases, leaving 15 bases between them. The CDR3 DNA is TGTGCCAGCAATCGGAGTAGGGGAACTGGGGCCAACGTCCTGACTTTC. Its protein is CASNRSRGTGANVLTF.

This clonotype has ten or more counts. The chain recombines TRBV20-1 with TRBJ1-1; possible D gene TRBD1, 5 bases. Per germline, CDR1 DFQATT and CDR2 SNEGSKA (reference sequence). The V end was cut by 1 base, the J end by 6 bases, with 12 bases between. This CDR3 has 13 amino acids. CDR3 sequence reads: CSARVRGEAEAFF. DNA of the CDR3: TGCAGTGCTAGAGTAAGAGGGGAGGCTGAAGCTTTCTTT.

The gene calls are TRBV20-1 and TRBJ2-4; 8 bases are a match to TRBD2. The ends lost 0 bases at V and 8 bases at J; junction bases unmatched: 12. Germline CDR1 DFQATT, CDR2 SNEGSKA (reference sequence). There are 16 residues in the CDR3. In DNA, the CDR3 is TGCAGTGCTAGAGATCCCAACGGGAGGGCGGTAGACATTCAGTACTTC. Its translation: CSARDPNGRAVDIQYF.

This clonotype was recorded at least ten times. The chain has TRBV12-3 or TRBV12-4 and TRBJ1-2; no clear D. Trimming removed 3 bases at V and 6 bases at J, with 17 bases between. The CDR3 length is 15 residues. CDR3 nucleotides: TGTGCCAGCAGTTTGGGTCTGGGTCCTCGTGATGGCTACACCTTC. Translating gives CASSLGLGPRDGYTF.

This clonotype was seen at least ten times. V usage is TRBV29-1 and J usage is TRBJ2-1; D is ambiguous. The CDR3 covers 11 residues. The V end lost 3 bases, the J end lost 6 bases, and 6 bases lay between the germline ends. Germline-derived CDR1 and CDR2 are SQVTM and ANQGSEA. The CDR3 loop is CSVDTPNEQFF. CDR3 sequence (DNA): TGCAGCGTTGATACGCCCAATGAGCAGTTCTTC.